These T cell receptor beta chains were read from a single sample in a study of T cell repertoires in cytomegalovirus infection. Their specific antigens are unknown. TCRdb processed the reads anew with MiXCR; each CDR3 protein has one entry. The profile shows some 310,000 distinct CDR3 sequences, approximately 25% of them singletons. This sample comprised cultured PBMCs, obtained from culture after CMV antigen stimulation. All receptors derive from a human donor in good health (CMV status not recorded). Some clones in this sample may be carry-over from other donors' samples. Both conserved end residues are part of each CDR3. A D gene is named only where the DNA matches it firmly. Rows give clone size only sometimes, using once, few, many, or a class for an expanded clone.

DNA	CDR3	D	size	V	J
TGTGCCAGCAGCTTTTGGCGCGGGGAGCAGTTCTTC	CASSFWRGEQFF	-	many	TRBV7-2	TRBJ2-1
TGTGCCAGCAGTCCGACAGGGGGGGATTCAGCTTTCTTT	CASSPTGGDSAFF	TRBD1	-	TRBV6-6	TRBJ1-1
TGTGCCAGCAGTTCCACGAGGACAGGGATGCGTGGCTACACCTTC	CASSSTRTGMRGYTF	TRBD1	few	TRBV11-2	TRBJ1-2
TGTGCCAGCAGCTTGATGACTAGCGGGAGCTACCAAGAGACCCAGTACTTC	CASSLMTSGSYQETQYF	TRBD2	-	TRBV5-6	TRBJ2-5
TGTGCCAGTAAACGAAGGGGACTAGCGGGAGGGGCTGGGGCCAACGTCCTGACTTTC	CASKRRGLAGGAGANVLTF	TRBD2	-	TRBV2	TRBJ2-6
TGTGCCAGCAGATATTACTCGCCCCTTACTGGCACAGATACGCAGTATTTT	CASRYYSPLTGTDTQYF	-	-	TRBV11-2	TRBJ2-3
TGCAGTGCTAAGGTGGGGGAGACCCAGTACTTC	CSAKVGETQYF	-	once	TRBV20-1	TRBJ2-5
TGTGCCAGCAGCCTAGGGACTACGGTTTGGGATACGCAGTATTTT	CASSLGTTVWDTQYF	TRBD2	-	TRBV5-5	TRBJ2-3
TGTGCCAGCAGTGGACTTAATATGAACACTGAAGCTTTCTTT	CASSGLNMNTEAFF	-	few	TRBV6-2/TRBV6-3	TRBJ1-1
TGTGCCAGCAGCTTAACGAGGGAACAGCGGGATGAGCAGTTCTTC	CASSLTREQRDEQFF	-	many	TRBV7-2	TRBJ2-1
TGTGCCAGTAATCCGGGACAGGGGTACAATGAGCAGTTCTTC	CASNPGQGYNEQFF	TRBD1	-	TRBV19	TRBJ2-1
TGTGCCAGCAGCTTAGAGAGCGATGAGCAGTTCTTC	CASSLESDEQFF	-	-	TRBV11-2	TRBJ2-1
TGTGCCAGCAGCTCTCCGCCGGGACAGGGTCAGCGGACGCAGTATTTT	CASSSPPGQGQRTQYF	TRBD1	-	TRBV5-4	TRBJ2-3
TGTGCCAGTAGTTCCCAGGGAGTAGGTAACTATGGCTACACCTTC	CASSSQGVGNYGYTF	-	-	TRBV19	TRBJ1-2
TGTGCCAGCAGTTCGTCCGGGACTAGTTCAGATACGCAGTATTTT	CASSSSGTSSDTQYF	TRBD2	many	TRBV28	TRBJ2-3
TGTGCCAGCAGCCCCTCGGGGGGCCAGGGTCAGCCCCAGCATTTT	CASSPSGGQGQPQHF	-	-	TRBV7-4	TRBJ1-5
TGTGCCAGCAGTTTTCTGGACAGGAAGAATTATGGCTACACCTTC	CASSFLDRKNYGYTF	TRBD1	many	TRBV28	TRBJ1-2
TGTGCCAGCAGTTACTTAGCGGGAGTTCGGGATGAGCAGTTCTTC	CASSYLAGVRDEQFF	TRBD2	few	TRBV6-6	TRBJ2-1
TGTGCCATCAGGGATCTGCGGACAGGGGGCGATGAGCAGTTCTTC	CAIRDLRTGGDEQFF	TRBD1	-	TRBV10-3	TRBJ2-1
TGTGCCAGCAGCCCCACCGGACCCGGAAATGAAAAACTGTTTTTT	CASSPTGPGNEKLFF	-	-	TRBV13	TRBJ1-4
TGTGCCAGCAGTTTAGCGTCAGGGACCAACTATGGCTACACCTTC	CASSLASGTNYGYTF	-	-	TRBV12-3/TRBV12-4	TRBJ1-2
TGTGCCAGCGCACCGGGAGCTTACACCGGGGAGCTGTTTTTT	CASAPGAYTGELFF	-	few	TRBV7-8	TRBJ2-2
TGCAGTGTAGCGTCCTCTAGCGGCTACGAGCAGTACTTC	CSVASSSGYEQYF	TRBD2	-	TRBV20-1	TRBJ2-7
TGCGCCAGCAGCCGGCTCCTAGCGGCTTACAATGAGCAGTTCTTC	CASSRLLAAYNEQFF	TRBD2	few	TRBV4-1	TRBJ2-1
TGTGCCAGCAGCCTGACAGAGACTGAAGCTTTCTTT	CASSLTETEAFF	-	many	TRBV7-2	TRBJ1-1
TGTGCCAGCAGCGCACCTAGCCGTCAAGGGAATGAGCAGTTCTTC	CASSAPSRQGNEQFF	-	-	TRBV7-2	TRBJ2-1
TGTGCCAGCAGCTGGACAGGGGAATCTAATCAGCCCCAGCATTTT	CASSWTGESNQPQHF	TRBD1	-	TRBV27	TRBJ1-5
TGTGCCAGCAGCCGCCATGGGAAGGCAGTTCGAGTTGAAAAACTGTTTTTT	CASSRHGKAVRVEKLFF	-	-	TRBV2	TRBJ1-4
TGTGCCAGCAGCGGAGGAGGAGCGAGCTCCTACAATGAGCAGTTCTTC	CASSGGGASSYNEQFF	-	-	TRBV4-1	TRBJ2-1
TGTGCCAGCCATGGACTAGCGGTTGAGCAGTTCTTC	CASHGLAVEQFF	TRBD2	few	TRBV6-2/TRBV6-3	TRBJ2-1
TGTGCCAGCGCGAGGCTAGCGGAGTTAGAGGAGCTGTTTTTT	CASARLAELEELFF	TRBD2	-	TRBV12-3/TRBV12-4	TRBJ2-2
TGTGCCAGCAGCTTAGAAGCCTCGACTTTTTTTGAGCAGTTCTTC	CASSLEASTFFEQFF	-	-	TRBV7-8	TRBJ2-1
TGTGCCAGCAGCCAACCGGACAGGGAGGGCAATCAGCCCCAGCATTTT	CASSQPDREGNQPQHF	TRBD1	-	TRBV4-2	TRBJ1-5
TGCAGTGCTCAAACAGGGGTGAGGGAGACCCAGTACTTC	CSAQTGVRETQYF	TRBD1	-	TRBV20-1	TRBJ2-5
TGTGCCAGCAGCTTGGGCGGCGGGAGAATTGAGCAGTTCTTC	CASSLGGGRIEQFF	TRBD2	many	TRBV7-2	TRBJ2-1
TGTGCCAGCAGCCCCGCCCTAAGTTTGGACCCTTTTAATGAGCAGTCCTTC	CASSPALSLDPFNEQSF	-	-	TRBV7-6	TRBJ2-1
TGTGCCAGCAGTTTATCGGGAGGGGGAGCCTACGAGCAGTACTTC	CASSLSGGGAYEQYF	TRBD2	-	TRBV12-3/TRBV12-4	TRBJ2-7
TGTGCCAGCAGTTACTCGACGGGACAGCAAGAGACCCAGTACTTC	CASSYSTGQQETQYF	TRBD1	-	TRBV6-5	TRBJ2-5
TGTGCCAGCTCACCCCCGGGACAGAGCTACGAGCAGTACTTC	CASSPPGQSYEQYF	TRBD1	few	TRBV18	TRBJ2-7
TGTGCCAGCAGCTTGGGGAGCGGACTCCAAGAGACCCAGTACTTC	CASSLGSGLQETQYF	-	-	TRBV7-2	TRBJ2-5
TGTGCCAGCAGCTTAGATTTTTATGGCGGGAGGGCAGTGGAGCAGTACTTC	CASSLDFYGGRAVEQYF	TRBD2	many	TRBV7-6	TRBJ2-7
TGTGCCAGCAGCTTGGAGAGGAACACCGGGGAGCTGTTTTTT	CASSLERNTGELFF	-	-	TRBV11-3	TRBJ2-2
TGCAGTGCTCCGGGACAGGGAGCGGAAAAACTGTTTTTT	CSAPGQGAEKLFF	TRBD1	few	TRBV20-1	TRBJ1-4
TGTGCCAGCAGCCTCAACACAGGGCCCGTAAAGACCCAGTACTTC	CASSLNTGPVKTQYF	-	-	TRBV7-9	TRBJ2-5
TGTGCCAGCAGCTTAGGTCCGAACCAAGAGACCCAGTACTTC	CASSLGPNQETQYF	-	many	TRBV7-6	TRBJ2-5
TGTGCCACCAGCAGACACAGGGGGACTCAGCCCCAGCATTTT	CATSRHRGTQPQHF	TRBD1	-	TRBV15	TRBJ1-5
TGTGCCAGCAGCTTAGCCCCCGGGGGGGCCTATTCACCCCTCCACTTT	CASSLAPGGAYSPLHF	-	-	TRBV7-2	TRBJ1-6
TGTGCCAGCAGCTTTTCCGGGACTAGCGGGAGGGCCCGTAATGAGCAGTTCTTC	CASSFSGTSGRARNEQFF	TRBD2	many	TRBV7-2	TRBJ2-1
TGCGCCAGCAGCCGCCGCGGGAGGGCCGAAGGAGAGACCCAGTACTTC	CASSRRGRAEGETQYF	TRBD2	-	TRBV4-3	TRBJ2-5